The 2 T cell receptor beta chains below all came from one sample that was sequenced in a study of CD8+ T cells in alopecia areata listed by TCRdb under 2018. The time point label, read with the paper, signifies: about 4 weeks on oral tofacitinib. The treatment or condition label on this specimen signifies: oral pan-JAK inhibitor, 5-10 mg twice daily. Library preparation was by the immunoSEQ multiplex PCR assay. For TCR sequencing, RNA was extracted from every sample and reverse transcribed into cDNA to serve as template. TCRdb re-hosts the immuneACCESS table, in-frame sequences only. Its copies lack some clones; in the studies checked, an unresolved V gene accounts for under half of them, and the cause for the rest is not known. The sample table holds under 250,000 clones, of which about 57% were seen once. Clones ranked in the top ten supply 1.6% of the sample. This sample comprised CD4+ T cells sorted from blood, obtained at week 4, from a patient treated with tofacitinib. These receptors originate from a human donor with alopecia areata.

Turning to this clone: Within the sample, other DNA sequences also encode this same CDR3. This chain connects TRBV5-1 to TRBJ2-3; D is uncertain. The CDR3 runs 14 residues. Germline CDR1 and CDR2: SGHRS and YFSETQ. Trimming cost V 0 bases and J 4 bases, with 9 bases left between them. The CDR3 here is CASSLGREADTQYF. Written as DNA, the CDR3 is TGCGCCAGCAGCTTGGGTAGGGAAGCAGATACGCAGTATTTT. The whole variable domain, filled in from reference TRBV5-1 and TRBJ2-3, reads KAGVTQTPRYLIKTRGQQVTLSCSPISGHRSVSWYQQTPGQGLQFLFEYFSETQRNKGNFPGRFSGRQFSNSRSEMNVSTLELGDSALYLCASSLGREADTQYFGPGTRLTVL.

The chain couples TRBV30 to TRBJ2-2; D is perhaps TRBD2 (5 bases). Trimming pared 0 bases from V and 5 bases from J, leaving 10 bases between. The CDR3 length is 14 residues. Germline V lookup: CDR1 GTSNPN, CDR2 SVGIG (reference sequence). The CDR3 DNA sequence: TGTGCCTGGAGTGTACTAGGGTCTACCGGGGAGCTGTTTTTT. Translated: CAWSVLGSTGELFF.